What follows describes a single TCR beta chain. This record comes from a study of OX40 agonist ivuxolimab in advanced cancers. The germline V gene has CDR1 SEHNR and CDR2 FQNEAQ (reference sequence). After removal of 4 bases from V and 0 bases from J, the junction contained 8 bases not matched to a gene. The CDR3 runs to 16 residues. Measured with immunoSEQ multiplex PCR; TCRdb has only the in-frame clones, and not every one. This table has 20,000 to 25,000 clones, roughly 84% appearing once. The clonotype comes from an adult with an advanced solid tumor such as melanoma, head and neck, liver or kidney cancer. The chain joins TRBV7-9 to TRBJ2-5; 7 bases map to TRBD1. The sequencing used CD4+ or CD8+ T cells sorted from blood, collected in a trial of the OX40 agonist ivuxolimab. CDR3: CASSSHPRGHQETQYF. The CDR3 DNA reads as TGTGCCAGCAGCTCACATCCGAGGGGGCACCAAGAGACCCAGTACTTC. Supplemented by reference TRBV7-9 and TRBJ2-5, the full variable domain reads DTGVSQNPRHKITKRGQNVTFRCDPISEHNRLYWYRQTLGQGPEFLTYFQNEAQLEKSRLLSDRFSAERPKGSFSTLEIQRTEQGDSAMYLCASSSHPRGHQETQYFGPGTRLLVL.